There are a few counts of the clone carrying this TCR beta chain. Its antigen is undetermined. This record comes from a study of beta chain features in type 1 diabetes. A heparinised blood draw that averaged roughly 110 mL was obtained once from each donor. The CDR3 is 12 residues long. The germline V gene encodes CDR1 SNHLY and CDR2 FYNNEI. V was clipped by 8 bases and J by 6 bases, with 14 bases between them. Investigators reverse transcribed all isolated RNA, so they sequenced expressed TCRB transcripts. Measured with immunoSEQ multiplex PCR; TCRdb has only the in-frame clones, and not every one. This sample has 250,000 to 300,000 clones, with around 22% found just once. Findings and caveats of the study: A potential influence of HLA type upon TCRB rearrangement remained unresolved herein. For type 1 diabetes patients, VDJ junctions showed fewer insertions and more deletions. Although PCR might favor shorter templates, it would do so equally in patients and controls. For Type 1 diabetes patients, all four CD4+ subsets carried TCRB CDR3s that were moderately but significantly shorter.

The sequence was obtained from a woman in her 30s with type 1 diabetes. The V and J genes are TRBV2 and TRBJ2-7, with D possibly matching TRBD2 (5 bases). The specimen sequenced was naive CD4+ T cells from blood. The CDR3 bases are TGTGCCAGCGGACGGGATTCGGGCGAGCAGTACTTC. Residues: CASGRDSGEQYF. Complete variable domain (other parts from reference TRBV2 and TRBJ2-7): EPEVTQTPSHQVTQMGQEVILRCVPISNHLYFYWYRQILGQKVEFLVSFYNNEISEKSEIFDDQFSVERPDGSNFTLKIRSTKLEDSAMYFCASGRDSGEQYFGPGTRLTVT.